Described below is a single T cell receptor beta chain sequence and its context. This record comes from a study of blood T cell repertoires in COVID-19. Authors' methods: Counts of nucleated cells, estimated from reference gene primer amplification, were obtained. Clones were sequenced by immunoSEQ multiplex PCR, and TCRdb holds only the in-frame ones, with some missing. That table gives V, J and clone size, and the DNA gave D and trimming. The sample shows 390,000 or so clones, around 87% of them seen only once. Per germline, CDR1 SEHNR and CDR2 FQNEAQ (reference sequence). With 6 bases removed from V and 6 bases from J, the gap between germline ends came to 8 bases. The length of the CDR3 is 11 residues.

Input material: peripheral blood. This clonotype was sampled from a man between 18 and 29 years old with active or convalescent COVID-19. The rearrangement uses TRBV7-9 and TRBJ1-1; D unresolved. The CDR3 protein is CASSEAAEAFF. The CDR3 nucleotides are TGTGCCAGCAGTGAGGCTGCTGAAGCTTTCTTT.